The clone carrying this T cell receptor beta chain was counted between two and nine times. Isolating PBMCs gave at least 6.5 million of these cells per sample. A J-beta primer mix and a sample-barcoded 5' primer were used in a second PCR of about 6 to 12 cycles. Each of the cDNA molecules was tagged by a template-switch adaptor with 12 random nucleotides. Each CDR3 protein is one row after TCRdb ran MiXCR on the 5' RACE reads. The top ten hold approximately 3.6% of the sample, which has a few hundred thousand distinct CDR3 sequences, around a quarter seen once. The data originate from a study of blood T cells in healthy people across ages. Germline assignment: CDR1 SQVTM and CDR2 ANQGSEA. V dropped 5 bases and J dropped 9; count of bases not matched to a gene: 14. The CDR3 sequence is 15 residues long. These data were also reused for a study on T cells of mothers and their children.

The chain uses TRBV29-1 and TRBJ2-2; TRBD1 matches 8 bases. Sequenced input: blood. The clonotype comes from a boy under 10 years old in good health. CDR3 in DNA: TGCAGCGTTAATACCGGGACAGGTAGTGCCCGGGAGCTGTTTTTT. Translating gives CSVNTGTGSARELFF.